This entry lists 13 T cell receptor beta chains sequenced from one sample in a study of CD8+ T cells in alopecia areata listed by TCRdb under 2018. The library was produced with the immunoSEQ multiplex PCR assay. RNA was extracted from all samples and reverse transcribed into cDNA as template for TCR sequencing. In its TCRdb copy, this immuneACCESS table keeps in-frame sequences only and misses some clones. Where compared with another copy, unresolved V genes explain less than half of these, and the others have no known cause. The sample records about 220,000 clones, 50% to 70% of which are singletons. Of the sample, 1.5% to 2% falls within the top ten clones. The time point label on this specimen signifies: about 4 weeks on oral tofacitinib. This specimen's treatment or condition label, interpreted: oral pan-JAK inhibitor, 5-10 mg twice daily. Here the sequenced sample was CD4+ T cells sorted from blood, taken at week 4, from a patient treated with tofacitinib. All receptors derive from a human donor with alopecia areata.

This clone has a handful of counts. The rearrangement joins TRBV4-3 to TRBJ2-7; 7 positions agree with TRBD1. The trim removed 2 bases at V and 2 bases at J, leaving 12 bases unmatched. This CDR3 comprises 17 residues. Germline V gene data show CDR1 as LGHNA and CDR2 as YSLEER. The CDR3 reads CASSQSLQGIPPYEQYF. Written as DNA, the CDR3 is TGCGCCAGCAGCCAATCGCTACAGGGGATTCCTCCCTACGAGCAGTACTTC.

This clone was recorded at least ten times. The J gene is TRBJ2-6, the V gene TRBV15, with D unclear. Germline V lookup: CDR1 LNHNV, CDR2 YYDKDF (reference sequence). Trimming left V 0 bases short and J 0 bases short, with 9 bases between. The CDR3 is 17 residues long. The CDR3 here is CATSRETVHSGANVLTF. The CDR3 DNA sequence: TGTGCCACCAGCAGAGAGACTGTGCACTCTGGGGCCAACGTCCTGACTTTC.

The CDR3 DNA is TGCGCCAGCAGCGCCCTGACAGGGGGCACAGATACGCAGTATTTT. The encoded protein is CASSALTGGTDTQYF. The V call is TRBV5-1, the J call TRBJ2-3, with TRBD1 matching 8 bases. This CDR3 contains 15 residues. Per germline, CDR1 SGHRS and CDR2 YFSETQ. Trimming cost V 4 bases and J 1 base; bases outside gene matches: 5.

This chain links TRBV29-1 with TRBJ1-2; D call uncertain. Germline V gene sequence: CDR1 SQVTM, CDR2 ANQGSEA. Trimming left V 7 bases short and J 6 bases short, with 9 bases between. This CDR3 spans 10 amino acids. The CDR3 spells CSAIGNGYTF. The CDR3 nucleotides are TGCAGCGCCATCGGCAATGGCTACACCTTC.

Here the CDR3 reads CSVTKDDYGYTF. For the CDR3, the DNA is TGCAGCGTTACCAAGGATGACTATGGCTACACCTTC. The chain carries TRBV29-1 and TRBJ1-2; D uncertain. V was pared by 5 bases and J by 3 bases, with 10 bases between. This CDR3 has 12 residues. Germline CDR1 is SQVTM and CDR2 is ANQGSEA.

V is TRBV29-1 and J is TRBJ1-2; D possibly corresponds to TRBD1 (5 bases). This CDR3 has 11 residues. Germline-derived CDR1 and CDR2 are SQVTM and ANQGSEA. Trimming removed 3 bases from V and 8 bases from J, with 10 bases in between. The DNA for the CDR3 is TGCAGCGTTGAGCAGGGATCGGGCTACACCTTC. Translated: CSVEQGSGYTF.

The chain has TRBV9 and TRBJ1-5; D call uncertain. The CDR3 is 15 amino acids. Germline CDR1 and CDR2: SGDLS and YYNGEE. The V and J ends lost 4 bases and 3 bases respectively, with 14 bases between them. CDR3: CASSLSGGANQPQHF. CDR3 coding DNA: TGTGCCAGCAGCCTTAGTGGCGGTGCCAATCAGCCCCAGCATTTT. Full variable domain (rest looked up from reference TRBV9 and TRBJ1-5): DSGVTQTPKHLITATGQRVTLRCSPRSGDLSVYWYQQSLDQGLQFLIQYYNGEERAKGNILERFSAQQFPDLHSELNLSSLELGDSALYFCASSLSGGANQPQHFGDGTRLSIL.

Ten or more counts support this clone. Additional DNA sequences in this sample encode the identical CDR3. Written as DNA, the CDR3 is TGCGCCAGCAGCTTACAAGAGACCCAGTACTTC. It encodes CASSLQETQYF. The V call is TRBV5-1, the J call TRBJ2-5; D remains unclear. Looked up from germline, CDR1 is SGHRS and CDR2 is YFSETQ. The V end lost 2 bases, the J end lost 2 bases, and 1 base lay between the germline ends. CDR3 size: 11 residues.

This rearrangement joins TRBV4-3 to TRBJ1-6, with D tentatively TRBD1 (5 bases). The CDR3 covers 16 residues. Trimming took 8 bases from V and 8 from J, leaving 22 bases between them. Germline values: CDR1 LGHNA, CDR2 YSLEER. Here the CDR3 reads CASSRDRVGMDSPLHF. CDR3 bases: TGCGCCAGCTCAAGGGACCGCGTGGGGATGGATTCACCCCTCCACTTT.

This clone was recorded a few times. This chain uses TRBV7-2 with TRBJ1-4; D unclear. V lost 2 bases and J lost 8, with 9 bases in between. The CDR3 is 13 amino acids. Germline V gene sequence: CDR1 SGHTA, CDR2 FQGNSA. The DNA for the CDR3 is TGTGCCAGCAGCTTAACTGGGGTGGAAAAACTGTTTTTT. Translated, it gives CASSLTGVEKLFF.

Note on this clone: Other nucleotide sequences from this sample produce the same CDR3. The rearrangement uses TRBV29-1 and TRBJ2-3; no reliable D call. Germline V gives CDR1 SQVTM, CDR2 ANQGSEA. The V and J ends lost 3 bases and 1 base respectively, with 5 bases between them. This CDR3 region has 12 residues. The CDR3 loop reads CSVDKGTDTQYF. CDR3 DNA: TGCAGCGTTGATAAGGGCACAGATACGCAGTATTTT.

A few counts support this clone. This chain joins TRBV4-2 and TRBJ2-3, with D unclear. CDR1 and CDR2 from the germline V gene are LGHNA and YNFKEQ. V lost 0 bases and J lost 4, with 8 bases in between. The CDR3 has 14 residues. The CDR3 DNA reads as TGTGCCAGCAGCCAAGATGGTCTCCCAGATACGCAGTATTTT. Its protein product is CASSQDGLPDTQYF.

The chain is built from TRBV2 and TRBJ2-5, with TRBD1 matching 8 bases. Germline assignment: CDR1 SNHLY and CDR2 FYNNEI. V lost 9 bases, J lost 1 base, and 4 bases stayed unmatched. This CDR3 is built from 13 residues. Here the CDR3 reads CARTQGAQETQYF. CDR3 in DNA: TGTGCCAGAACTCAGGGGGCCCAAGAGACCCAGTACTTC.